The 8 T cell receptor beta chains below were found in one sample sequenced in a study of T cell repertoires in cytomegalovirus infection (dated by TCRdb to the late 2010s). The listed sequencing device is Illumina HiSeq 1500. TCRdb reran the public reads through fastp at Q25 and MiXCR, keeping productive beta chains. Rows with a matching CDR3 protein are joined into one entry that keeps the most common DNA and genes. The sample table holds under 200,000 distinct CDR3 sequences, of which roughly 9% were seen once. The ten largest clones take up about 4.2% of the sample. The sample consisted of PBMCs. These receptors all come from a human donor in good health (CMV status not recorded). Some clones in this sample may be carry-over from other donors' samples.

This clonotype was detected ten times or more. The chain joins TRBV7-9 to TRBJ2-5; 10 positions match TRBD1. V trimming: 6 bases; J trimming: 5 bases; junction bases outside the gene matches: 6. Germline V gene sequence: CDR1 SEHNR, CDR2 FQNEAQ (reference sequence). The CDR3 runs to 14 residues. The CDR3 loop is CASRDGTGVETQYF. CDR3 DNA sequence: TGTGCCAGCAGAGACGGGACAGGGGTTGAGACCCAGTACTTC.

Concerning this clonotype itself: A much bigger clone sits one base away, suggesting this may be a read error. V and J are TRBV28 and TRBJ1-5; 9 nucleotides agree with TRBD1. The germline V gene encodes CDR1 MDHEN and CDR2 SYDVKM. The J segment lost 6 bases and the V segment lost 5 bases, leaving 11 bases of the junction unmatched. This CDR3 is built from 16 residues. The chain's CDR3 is CASSQNQQGASQPQHF. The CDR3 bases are TGTGCCAGCAGTCAAAACCAACAGGGGGCGAGTCAGCCCCAGCATTTT.

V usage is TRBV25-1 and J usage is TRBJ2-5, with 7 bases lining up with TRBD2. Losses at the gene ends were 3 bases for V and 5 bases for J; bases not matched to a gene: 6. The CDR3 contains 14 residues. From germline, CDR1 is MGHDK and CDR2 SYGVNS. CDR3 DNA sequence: TGTGCCAGCAGTGAGATGGGGGGGAAGGAGACCCAGTACTTC. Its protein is CASSEMGGKETQYF. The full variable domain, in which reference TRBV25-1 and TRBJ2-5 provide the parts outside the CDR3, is EADIYQTPRYLVIGTGKKITLECSQTMGHDKMYWYQQDPGMELHLIHYSYGVNSTEKGDLSSESTVSRIRTEHFPLTLESARPSHTSQYLCASSEMGGKETQYFGPGTRLLVL.

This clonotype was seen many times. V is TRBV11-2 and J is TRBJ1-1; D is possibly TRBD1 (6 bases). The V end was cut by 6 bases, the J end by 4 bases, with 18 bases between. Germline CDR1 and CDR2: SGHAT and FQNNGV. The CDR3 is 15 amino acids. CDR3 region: CASSHLHRDGTEAFF. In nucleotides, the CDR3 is TGTGCCAGCAGTCACCTCCACAGGGATGGCACTGAAGCTTTCTTT.

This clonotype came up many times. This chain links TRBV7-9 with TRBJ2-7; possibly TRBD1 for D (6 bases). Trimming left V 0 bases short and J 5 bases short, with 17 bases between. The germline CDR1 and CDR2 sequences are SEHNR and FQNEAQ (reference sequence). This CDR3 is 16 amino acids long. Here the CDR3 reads CASSLAQLTGPHEQYF. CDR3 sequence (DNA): TGTGCCAGCAGCTTAGCCCAACTGACAGGTCCCCACGAGCAGTACTTC.

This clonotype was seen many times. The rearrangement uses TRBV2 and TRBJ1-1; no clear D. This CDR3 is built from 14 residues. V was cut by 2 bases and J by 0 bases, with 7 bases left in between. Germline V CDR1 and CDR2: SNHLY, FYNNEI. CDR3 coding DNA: TGTGCCAGCAGTGAACTGGGTGTGAACACTGAAGCTTTCTTT. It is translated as CASSELGVNTEAFF.

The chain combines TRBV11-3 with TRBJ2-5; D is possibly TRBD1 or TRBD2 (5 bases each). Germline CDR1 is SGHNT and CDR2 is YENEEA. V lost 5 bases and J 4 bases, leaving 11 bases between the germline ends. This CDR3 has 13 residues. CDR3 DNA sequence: TGTGCCAGCAGCCGAGGGGTGGCAGAGACCCAGTACTTC. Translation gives CASSRGVAETQYF.

The DNA of the CDR3 is TGTGCCAGCCATCTAGAGATGGGGGGAGCTGAAGCTTTCTTT. It codes for CASHLEMGGAEAFF. The chain is built from TRBV12-3 or TRBV12-4 and TRBJ1-1, with D tentatively TRBD1 (5 bases). The CDR3 sequence is 14 residues long. V was cut by 8 bases and J by 6 bases, with 19 bases left in between.